These 2 T cell receptor beta chains were sequenced from one sample in a study of blood T cells in healthy people across ages. The authors ran a second PCR of roughly 6 to 11 cycles using a sample-barcoded 5' primer and a J-beta primer mix. TCRdb independently ran MiXCR on the 5' RACE reads; one entry per CDR3 protein. Among around 1.7 million distinct CDR3 sequences listed, roughly 28% were seen once. The source material was blood. These receptors all stem from a woman in her 30s in good health.

The V call is TRBV5-1, the J call TRBJ2-2; TRBD1 matches 8 bases. The CDR3 covers 21 residues. The trim removed 2 bases at V and 4 bases at J, leaving 22 bases unmatched. Per the germline V gene, CDR1 is SGHRS and CDR2 is YFSETQ. For the CDR3, the DNA is TGCGCCAGCAGCTTCGCCCTCGCACACACCCTCCGGACAGGGCTCACCGGGGAGCTGTTTTTT. As protein: CASSFALAHTLRTGLTGELFF. The full variable domain, with the rest looked up from reference TRBV5-1 and TRBJ2-2, is KAGVTQTPRYLIKTRGQQVTLSCSPISGHRSVSWYQQTPGQGLQFLFEYFSETQRNKGNFPGRFSGRQFSNSRSEMNVSTLELGDSALYLCASSFALAHTLRTGLTGELFFGEGSRLTVL.

The V and J genes are TRBV4-3 and TRBJ1-1, with a weak D call TRBD1 (5 bases). The CDR3 spans 17 residues. V gave up 2 bases and J gave up 4 bases, with 20 bases separating them. The germline CDR1 and CDR2 sequences are LGHNA and YSLEER. CDR3 residues: CASSQLGFRGEATEAFF. In nucleotides, the CDR3 is TGCGCCAGCAGCCAATTGGGGTTTCGGGGGGAGGCCACTGAAGCTTTCTTT.